The 16 T cell receptor beta chains listed next were all sequenced from one sample in a study of beta chain features in type 1 diabetes. These receptors' targets are unknown. General study points: Within each of all four CD4+ subsets, Type 1 diabetes patients had TCRB CDR3s that were moderately but significantly shorter.

Since all of the isolated RNA was reverse transcribed, expressed TCRB transcripts were what got sequenced. Clones were sequenced by immunoSEQ multiplex PCR, and TCRdb holds only the in-frame ones, with some missing. Among under 200,000 clones listed, 6.5% to 10% were seen once. The sample taken for sequencing was central memory CD4+ T cells from blood. These receptors came from a woman aged 18-35 years with type 1 diabetes.

The chain uses TRBV9 and TRBJ1-3; TRBD1 matches at 7 bases. This CDR3 has 16 amino acids. In germline, CDR1 is SGDLS, CDR2 YYNGEE. Trimming took 4 bases from V and 0 from J; bases not matched to a gene: 7. DNA of the CDR3: TGTGCCAGCAGCCTCACCTGGGACAGCTCTGGAAACACCATATATTTT. This encodes CASSLTWDSSGNTIYF.

The chain combines TRBV7-2 with TRBJ2-3; 7 bases align to TRBD1. The CDR3 has 14 amino acids. The junction had 8 bases not matched to a gene; V was cut back by 5 bases and J by 6 bases. Germline V CDR1 and CDR2: SGHTA, FQGNSA. For the CDR3, the DNA is TGTGCCAGCAGCCTAAACAGGGGTGAGGATACGCAGTATTTT. Its protein is CASSLNRGEDTQYF. Full variable domain (missing parts from reference TRBV7-2 and TRBJ2-3): GAGVSQSPSNKVTEKGKDVELRCDPISGHTALYWYRQSLGQGLEFLIYFQGNSAPDKSGLPSDRFSAERTGGSVSTLTIQRTQQEDSAVYLCASSLNRGEDTQYFGPGTRLTVL.

Only a few counts were recorded for this clone. V is TRBV14 and J is TRBJ2-5, with D perhaps matching TRBD1 (7 bases). V lost 3 bases and J lost 5, with 13 bases in between. Looked up from germline, CDR1 is SGHDN and CDR2 is FVKESK. This CDR3 region has 14 residues. CDR3 sequence: CASSQPRGVETQYF. The CDR3 nucleotides are TGTGCCAGCAGCCAGCCCAGGGGGGTGGAGACCCAGTACTTC.

The chain employs TRBV5-1 and TRBJ2-7; D call uncertain. The ends were cut back, 4 bases at V and 3 bases at J, with 11 bases in the middle. The CDR3 runs to 13 residues. The germline gives CDR1 SGHRS, CDR2 YFSETQ. The CDR3 sequence is CASSPSGFYEQYF. For the CDR3, the DNA is TGCGCCAGCAGCCCATCCGGGTTCTACGAGCAGTACTTC.

This clone was seen only a few times. At the DNA level, this CDR3 is encoded by other sequences in the same sample as well. The V gene is TRBV28, the J gene TRBJ1-1; 7 bases align to TRBD1. With V trimmed by 5 bases and J by 5 bases, 2 bases remained unmatched. CDR1 is MDHEN and CDR2 is SYDVKM in the germline V gene. The CDR3 length is 12 residues. CDR3 sequence (DNA): TGTGCCAGCAGTCTACAGGGGACTGAAGCTTTCTTT. Its protein product is CASSLQGTEAFF.

The chain joins TRBV29-1 to TRBJ2-5; 8 bases match TRBD2. The germline gives CDR1 SQVTM, CDR2 ANQGSEA. The CDR3 has 13 amino acids. Losses at the gene ends were 5 bases for V and 5 bases for J; bases not matched to a gene: 7. CDR3 in DNA: TGCAGCGTTAGCGGTCGGGGGGGGGAGACCCAGTACTTC. This translates into CSVSGRGGETQYF.

This clone came up a few times. The rearrangement joins TRBV6-5 to TRBJ2-4; D uncertain. The V end was cut by 5 bases, the J end by 6 bases, with 14 bases between. The CDR3 extends over 14 amino acids. Germline values: CDR1 MNHEY, CDR2 SVGAGI. CDR3 nucleotides: TGTGCCAGCAGTGAAAGTGGGCTTTTAAACATTCAGTACTTC. This codes for CASSESGLLNIQYF.

This clone occurred a few times. V usage is TRBV19 and J usage is TRBJ2-7, with D tentatively TRBD1 (6 bases). With 3 bases removed from V and 7 bases from J, the gap between germline ends came to 16 bases. CDR3 size: 14 residues. Germline values: CDR1 LNHDA, CDR2 SQIVND (reference sequence). Here the CDR3 DNA reads TGTGCCAGTAGTATGGGACAACGGCTCGGGGAGCAGTACTTC. This codes for CASSMGQRLGEQYF.

This clone has just a few counts. This chain joins TRBV5-1 and TRBJ2-7; 7 bases are a match to TRBD1. Germline CDR1 is SGHRS and CDR2 is YFSETQ. CDR3 size: 14 residues. The J segment lost 2 bases and the V segment lost 3 bases, leaving 5 bases of the junction unmatched. CDR3 nucleotides: TGCGCCAGCAGCTCCTCACAGGGGACCTACGAGCAGTACTTC. This encodes CASSSSQGTYEQYF.

CDR3 in amino acids: CSVAKREETQYF. The DNA for the CDR3 is TGCAGCGTTGCTAAGCGGGAGGAGACCCAGTACTTC. This rearrangement joins TRBV29-1 to TRBJ2-5, with 8 bases aligning to TRBD2. CDR1 and CDR2 from the germline V gene are SQVTM and ANQGSEA. The V segment lost 4 bases and the J segment 5 bases; nucleotides outside the gene matches: 3. The CDR3 spans 12 residues.

The gene calls are TRBV6-6 and TRBJ1-1; D remains ambiguous. Germline V gives CDR1 MNHNY, CDR2 SVGAGI (reference sequence). The CDR3 totals 13 residues. V was cut by 5 bases and J by 0 bases, with 7 bases left in between. Here the CDR3 reads CASSGEVNTEAFF. In nucleotides, the CDR3 is TGTGCCAGCAGTGGAGAGGTGAACACTGAAGCTTTCTTT.

This sequence joins TRBV7-9 and TRBJ1-2, with a possible D match to TRBD1 (6 bases). Trimming took 2 bases from V and 0 from J, leaving 10 bases between them. This CDR3 is 15 amino acids long. The germline V gene has CDR1 SEHNR and CDR2 FQNEAQ (reference sequence). In nucleotides, the CDR3 is TGTGCCAGCAGCTTAACAAGGGACACTAACTATGGCTACACCTTC. Translating it yields CASSLTRDTNYGYTF.

The chain carries TRBV6-6 and TRBJ2-1; D not certain. This CDR3 comprises 15 residues. Trimming took 2 bases from V and 4 from J, leaving 12 bases between them. CDR1 is MNHNY and CDR2 is SVGAGI in the germline V gene (reference sequence). CDR3 residues: CASSYGLPPYNEQFF. CDR3 bases: TGTGCCAGCAGTTACGGGCTTCCCCCTTACAATGAGCAGTTCTTC.

This clone was recorded a few times. The chain couples TRBV9 to TRBJ2-7, with 10 bases fitting TRBD2. The CDR3 length is 15 residues. In germline, CDR1 is SGDLS, CDR2 YYNGEE. Losses at the gene ends were 4 bases for V and 3 bases for J; bases not matched to a gene: 7. The DNA of the CDR3 is TGTGCCAGCAGCCCCCCGGCTAGCGGGAGCTACGAGCAGTACTTC. It encodes CASSPPASGSYEQYF.

This clone was observed a few times. This chain links TRBV7-9 with TRBJ1-2; TRBD1 matches at 7 bases. Germline-derived CDR1 and CDR2 are SEHNR and FQNEAQ (reference sequence). The V gene end was trimmed by 2 bases and the J gene end by 7 bases; junction bases not matched to a gene: 13. CDR3 length: 16 amino acids. CDR3 residues: CASSLSTDRRGSGYTF. The CDR3, as DNA: TGTGCCAGCAGCTTAAGCACGGACAGGCGTGGGTCTGGCTACACCTTC.

This clone occurred a few times. The chain links TRBV29-1 to TRBJ2-5, with TRBD2 matching 11 bases. Per germline, CDR1 SQVTM and CDR2 ANQGSEA. The CDR3 contains 12 residues. CDR3 residues: CVGLAGGRVRYF. For the CDR3, the DNA is TGCGTAGGGCTAGCGGGGGGCCGGGTCAGGTACTTC.